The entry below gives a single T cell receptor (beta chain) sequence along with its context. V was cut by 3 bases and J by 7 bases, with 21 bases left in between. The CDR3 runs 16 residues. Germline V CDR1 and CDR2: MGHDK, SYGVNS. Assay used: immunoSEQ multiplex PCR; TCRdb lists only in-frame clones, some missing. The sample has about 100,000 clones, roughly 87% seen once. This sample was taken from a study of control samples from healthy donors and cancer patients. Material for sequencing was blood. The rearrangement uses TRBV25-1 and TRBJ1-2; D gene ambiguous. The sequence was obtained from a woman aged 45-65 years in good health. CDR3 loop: CASSDSRPLAKAGYTF. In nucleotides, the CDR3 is TGTGCCAGCAGTGATAGTCGCCCCCTCGCCAAAGCTGGCTACACCTTC.